This T cell receptor (beta chain) comes out of a study of T cells in localized non-small cell lung cancer. Overall study results and limits: Higher adjacent-lung clonality was associated with shorter survival.

The table came from immunoSEQ multiplex PCR; TCRdb's copy has only in-frame clones and leaves some out. There are 75,000 to 80,000 clones in the sample; more than 75% occur only once, and 20% to 25% lies in the top ten. Turning to this clone: Its target is not known.

The length of the CDR3 is 13 residues. Per the germline V gene, CDR1 is SGHRS and CDR2 is YFSETQ. V gave up 4 bases and J gave up 1 base, with 6 bases separating them. The chain links TRBV5-1 to TRBJ1-5, with D unresolved. The origin of this receptor is a woman aged 40-69 years with stage I squamous cell lung carcinoma. Sequencing was performed on peripheral blood, taken before any cancer treatment. CDR3 sequence: CASSQDSNQPQHF. The CDR3 DNA sequence: TGCGCCAGCAGCCAGGACAGCAATCAGCCCCAGCATTTT.